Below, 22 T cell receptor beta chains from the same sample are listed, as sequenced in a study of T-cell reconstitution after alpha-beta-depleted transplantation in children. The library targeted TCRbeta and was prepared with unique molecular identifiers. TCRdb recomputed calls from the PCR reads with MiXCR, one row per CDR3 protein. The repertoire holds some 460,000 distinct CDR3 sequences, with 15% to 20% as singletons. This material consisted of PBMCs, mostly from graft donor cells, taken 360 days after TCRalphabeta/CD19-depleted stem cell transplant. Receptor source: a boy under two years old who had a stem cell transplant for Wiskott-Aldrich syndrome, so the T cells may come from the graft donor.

The DNA of the CDR3 is TGTGCCAGCAGTTTTCTAGCGGGAGTAGACACCGGGGAGCTGTTTTTT. This encodes CASSFLAGVDTGELFF. The chain couples TRBV27 to TRBJ2-2; TRBD2 matches at 10 bases. J was trimmed by 3 bases and V by 3 bases; bases with no gene match: 4. Germline lookup yields CDR1 MNHEY and CDR2 SMNVEV (reference sequence). The length of the CDR3 is 16 residues.

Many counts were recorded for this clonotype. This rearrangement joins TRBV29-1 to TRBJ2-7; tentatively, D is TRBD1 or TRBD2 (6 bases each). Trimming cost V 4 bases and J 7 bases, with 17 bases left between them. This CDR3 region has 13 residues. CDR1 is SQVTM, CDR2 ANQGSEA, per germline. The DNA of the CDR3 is TGCAGCGTTGGCCTTCGGGGGCCCGGTGAGCAGTACTTC. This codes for CSVGLRGPGEQYF.

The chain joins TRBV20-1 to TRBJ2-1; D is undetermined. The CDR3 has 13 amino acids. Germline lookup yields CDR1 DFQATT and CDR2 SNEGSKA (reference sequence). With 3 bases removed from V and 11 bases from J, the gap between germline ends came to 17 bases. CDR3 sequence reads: CSASQGVHRQQFF. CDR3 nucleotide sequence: TGCAGTGCTAGTCAAGGCGTTCATCGCCAGCAGTTCTTC.

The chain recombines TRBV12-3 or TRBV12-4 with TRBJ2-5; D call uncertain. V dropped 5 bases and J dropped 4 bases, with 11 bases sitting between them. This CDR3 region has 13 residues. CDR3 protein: CASSLTTIETQYF. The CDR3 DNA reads TGTGCCAGCAGTCTCACAACCATAGAGACCCAGTACTTC.

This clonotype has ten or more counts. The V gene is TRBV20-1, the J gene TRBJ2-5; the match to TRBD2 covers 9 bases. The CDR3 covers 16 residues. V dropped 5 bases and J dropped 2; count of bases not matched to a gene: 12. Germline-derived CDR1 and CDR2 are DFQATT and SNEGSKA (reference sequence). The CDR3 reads CSAPRGKRGVQETQYF. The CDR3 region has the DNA TGCAGTGCTCCACGGGGCAAGCGGGGGGTTCAAGAGACCCAGTACTTC.

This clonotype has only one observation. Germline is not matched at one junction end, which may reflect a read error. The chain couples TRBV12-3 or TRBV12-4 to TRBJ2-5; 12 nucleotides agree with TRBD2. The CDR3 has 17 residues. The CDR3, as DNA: TGTACCAGCAGACCCACTACCCTACTAGCGGGGGGAGAGACCCAGTACTTC. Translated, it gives CTSRPTTLLAGGETQYF.

The CDR3 sequence is CASSVLPGLGLETQYF. The CDR3, as DNA: TGTGCCAGCAGTGTCCTGCCGGGACTAGGATTGGAGACCCAGTACTTC. The V call is TRBV2, the J call TRBJ2-5; TRBD2 agrees at 8 bases. CDR3 size: 16 residues. Germline CDR1 is SNHLY and CDR2 is FYNNEI. With V trimmed by 4 bases and J by 5 bases, 12 bases remained unmatched.

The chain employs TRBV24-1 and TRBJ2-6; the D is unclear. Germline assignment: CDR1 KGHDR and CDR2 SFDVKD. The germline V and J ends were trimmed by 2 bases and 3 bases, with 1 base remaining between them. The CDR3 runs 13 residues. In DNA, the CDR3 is TGTGCCACCAGTGATTATGGGGCCAACGTCCTGACTTTC. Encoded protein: CATSDYGANVLTF.

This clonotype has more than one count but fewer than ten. The CDR3 here is CSARALLAGGSSYEQYF. The CDR3 coding sequence is TGCAGTGCTAGAGCGTTACTAGCGGGAGGTAGCTCCTACGAGCAGTACTTC. J is TRBJ2-7 and V is TRBV20-1; 12 bases map to TRBD2. Germline values: CDR1 DFQATT, CDR2 SNEGSKA (reference sequence). The J segment lost 0 bases and the V segment lost 1 base, leaving 7 bases of the junction unmatched. CDR3 length equals 17 residues.

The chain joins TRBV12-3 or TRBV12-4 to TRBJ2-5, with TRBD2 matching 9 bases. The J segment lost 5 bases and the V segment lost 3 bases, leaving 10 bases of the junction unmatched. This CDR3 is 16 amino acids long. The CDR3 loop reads CASSLGTSLWYETQYF. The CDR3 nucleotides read TGTGCCAGCAGTTTGGGGACTAGCCTTTGGTATGAGACCCAGTACTTC.

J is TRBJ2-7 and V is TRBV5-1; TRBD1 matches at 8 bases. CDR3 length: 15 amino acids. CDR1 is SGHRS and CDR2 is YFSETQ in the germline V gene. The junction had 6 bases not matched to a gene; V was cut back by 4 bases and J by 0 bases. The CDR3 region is CASSHRQGNSYEQYF. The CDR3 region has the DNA TGCGCCAGCAGCCACAGACAGGGGAACTCCTACGAGCAGTACTTC.

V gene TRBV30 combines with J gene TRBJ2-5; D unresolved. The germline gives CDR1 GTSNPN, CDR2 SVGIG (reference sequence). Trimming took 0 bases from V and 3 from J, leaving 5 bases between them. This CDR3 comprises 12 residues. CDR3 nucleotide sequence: TGTGCCTGGAGTGTACGCAAAGAGACCCAGTACTTC. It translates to CAWSVRKETQYF.

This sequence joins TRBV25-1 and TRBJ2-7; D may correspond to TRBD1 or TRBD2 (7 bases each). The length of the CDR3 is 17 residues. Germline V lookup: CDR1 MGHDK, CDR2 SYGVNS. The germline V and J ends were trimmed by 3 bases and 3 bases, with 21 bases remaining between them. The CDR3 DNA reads TGTGCCAGCAGTGATCCCCAGGGGGGGGACCATCTCTACGAGCAGTACTTC. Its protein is CASSDPQGGDHLYEQYF.

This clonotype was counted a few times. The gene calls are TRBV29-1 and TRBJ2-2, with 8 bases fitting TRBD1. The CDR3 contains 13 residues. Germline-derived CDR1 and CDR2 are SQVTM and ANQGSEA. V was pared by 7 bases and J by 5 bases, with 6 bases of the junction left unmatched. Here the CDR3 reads CSARTGRTGELFF. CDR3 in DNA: TGCAGCGCCCGGACAGGGCGTACCGGGGAGCTGTTTTTT.

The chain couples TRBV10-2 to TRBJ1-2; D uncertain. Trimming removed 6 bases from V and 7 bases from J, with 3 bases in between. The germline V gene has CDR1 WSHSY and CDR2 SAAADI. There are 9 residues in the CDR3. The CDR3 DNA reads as TGCGCCAGCAGGAGTGGCTACACCTTC. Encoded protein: CASRSGYTF.

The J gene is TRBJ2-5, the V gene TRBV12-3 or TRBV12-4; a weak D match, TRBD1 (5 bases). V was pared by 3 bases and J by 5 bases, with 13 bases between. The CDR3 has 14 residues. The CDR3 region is CASSFGSGIETQYF. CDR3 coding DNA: TGTGCCAGCAGTTTTGGTTCAGGGATTGAGACCCAGTACTTC.

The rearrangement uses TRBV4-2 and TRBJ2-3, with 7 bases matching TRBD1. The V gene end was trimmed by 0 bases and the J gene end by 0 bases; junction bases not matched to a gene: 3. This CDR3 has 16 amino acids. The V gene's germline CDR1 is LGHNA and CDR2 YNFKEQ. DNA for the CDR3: TGTGCCAGCAGCCAAGAAACAGGGGCTAGCACAGATACGCAGTATTTT. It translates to CASSQETGASTDTQYF.

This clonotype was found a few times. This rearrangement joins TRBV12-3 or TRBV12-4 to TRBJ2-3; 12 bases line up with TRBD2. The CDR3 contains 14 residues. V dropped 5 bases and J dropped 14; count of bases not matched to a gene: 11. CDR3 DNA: TGTGCCAGCAGTCCCCGACTAGCGGGGGTTGTATGGTATTTT. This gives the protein CASSPRLAGVVWYF.

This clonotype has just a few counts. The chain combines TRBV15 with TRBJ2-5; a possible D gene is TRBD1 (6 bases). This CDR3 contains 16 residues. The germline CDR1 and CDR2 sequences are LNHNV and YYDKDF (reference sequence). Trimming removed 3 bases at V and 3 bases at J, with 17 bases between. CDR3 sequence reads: CATSRVSGTPKETQYF. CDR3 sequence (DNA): TGTGCCACCAGCAGGGTGTCCGGGACACCCAAAGAGACCCAGTACTTC.

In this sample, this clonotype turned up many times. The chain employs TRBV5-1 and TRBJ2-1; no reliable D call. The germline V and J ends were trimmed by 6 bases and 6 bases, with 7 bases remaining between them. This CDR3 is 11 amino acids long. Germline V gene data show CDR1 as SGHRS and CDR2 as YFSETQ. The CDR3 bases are TGCGCCAGCAAGGAGATCAATGAGCAGTTCTTC. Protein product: CASKEINEQFF.

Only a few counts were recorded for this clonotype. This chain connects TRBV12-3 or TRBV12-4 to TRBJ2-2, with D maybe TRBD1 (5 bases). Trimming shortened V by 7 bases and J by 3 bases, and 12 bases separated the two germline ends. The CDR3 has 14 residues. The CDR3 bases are TGTGCCAGCAATGAAGGGGTTTACACCGGGGAGCTGTTTTTT. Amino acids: CASNEGVYTGELFF.

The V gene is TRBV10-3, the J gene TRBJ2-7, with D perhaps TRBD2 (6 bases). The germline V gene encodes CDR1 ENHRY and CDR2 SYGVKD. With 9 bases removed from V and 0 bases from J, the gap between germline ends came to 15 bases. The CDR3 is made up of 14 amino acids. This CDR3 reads CAIRWGLTSYEQYF. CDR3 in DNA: TGTGCCATTCGATGGGGACTCACCTCCTACGAGCAGTACTTC.